This TCR beta chain was documented in a study of T cells in Graves' hyperthyroidism and ophthalmopathy. Study-wide results and caveats: Blood also contained most expanded thyroid clonotypes above 0.001.

Amplification of TCR beta CDR3 regions was performed using RNA transcripts as template. Carried out on the TCR CDR3, a first-round RT-PCR used the HTBI primer set. MiXCR, run by TCRdb on the multiplex PCR reads, gives a single entry per CDR3 protein. Of about 520,000 distinct CDR3 sequences listed, around a quarter are singletons. CDR1 and CDR2 (germline): SQVTM, ANQGSEA. Deletions cut 4 bases from V and 3 bases from J, with 9 bases between. This CDR3 contains 13 residues. Orbital computed tomography and thyroid ultrasound, together with serum TRAb and thyroxine and clinical symptoms, were used for diagnoses. The PBMCs were sourced from fresh peripheral blood (about 10 ml). In regard to this clonotype: Its specificity is unknown.

This TCR was recovered from a woman in her 30s with Graves' ophthalmopathy. The chain is built from TRBV29-1 and TRBJ1-4, with D unclear. Source material: blood. The CDR3 DNA reads as TGCAGCGTTGCAGTTTCATCTAATGAAAAACTGTTTTTT. It is translated as CSVAVSSNEKLFF.